What follows are 21 T cell receptor beta chains derived from one specimen sequenced in a study of spatial heterogeneity in lung cancer. Whole-study results and caveats: The number of expanded tumor alpha and beta chains correlated with mutation number.

TCRdb passed the 5' RACE reads through MiXCR, listing each CDR3 protein once. The table lists over a thousand distinct CDR3 sequences, around 5.9% of them singletons, with 50% to 70% in the top ten. Time point here: sample taken at primary tumor resection. What these receptors recognize is not known. This specimen was lung tumor tissue, taken at surgery. The source is a female donor with early-stage non-small cell lung cancer.

In its sample, this clonotype was seen a few times. This beta chain came through as a stray read in a library set up for alpha chains, and its size says little. V usage is TRBV7-2 and J usage is TRBJ2-1; weak D call: TRBD2 (5 bases). Germline CDR1 and CDR2: SGHTA and FQGNSA. The ends were cut back, 5 bases at V and 8 bases at J, with 22 bases in the middle. The CDR3 sequence is 16 residues long. CDR3 loop: CASSPPRGLAPHEQFF. Here the CDR3 DNA reads TGTGCCAGCAGCCCCCCCCGCGGGCTAGCACCCCATGAGCAGTTCTTC.

This clonotype is deemed medium-sized. This beta chain turned up in a library designed for alpha chains; as an off-target read, its abundance says little. This rearrangement joins TRBV9 to TRBJ2-1, with 8 bases matching TRBD1. Losses at the gene ends were 4 bases for V and 7 bases for J; bases not matched to a gene: 7. The CDR3 totals 14 residues. CDR1 and CDR2 from the germline V gene are SGDLS and YYNGEE. The CDR3 nucleotides read TGTGCCAGCAGCCCGATACAGGGGGTAAATGAGCAGTTCTTC. Protein: CASSPIQGVNEQFF.

This clonotype is medium-sized in the sample. Because the library targeted alpha chains, this beta chain is an off-target read whose size means little. J is TRBJ2-3 and V is TRBV5-4; the match to TRBD2 covers 7 bases. This CDR3 is built from 12 residues. The germline V gene has CDR1 SGHNT and CDR2 YYREEE (reference sequence). This chain's CDR3 is CAMRELGDTQYF. In nucleotides, the CDR3 is TGTGCTATGCGGGAGTTGGGAGATACGCAGTATTTT.

By share of the sample, this clonotype is medium-sized. This beta chain is off target for a library built for alpha chains, so its abundance means little. The chain links TRBV20-1 to TRBJ1-1; TRBD1 matches 9 bases. The germline gives CDR1 DFQATT, CDR2 SNEGSKA (reference sequence). V dropped 5 bases and J dropped 0; count of bases not matched to a gene: 7. CDR3 length: 15 residues. CDR3 in DNA: TGCAGTGCTCCGGGACAGGGAGCCGTGAACACTGAAGCTTTCTTT. Protein sequence: CSAPGQGAVNTEAFF.

By share of the sample, this clonotype is medium-sized. Because the library targeted alpha chains, this beta chain is an off-target read whose size means little. This rearrangement joins TRBV20-1 to TRBJ1-6; 8 bases fit TRBD1. The length of the CDR3 is 14 residues. CDR1 is DFQATT, CDR2 SNEGSKA, per germline (reference sequence). V lost 4 bases and J lost 9; bases outside the gene matches: 8. The CDR3 protein is CSAKTTGVSSPLHF. CDR3 coding DNA: TGCAGTGCTAAAACGACAGGGGTGAGTTCACCCCTCCACTTT.

This clonotype is judged medium-sized. This beta chain was picked up by a library intended for alpha chains and is off target, so its count carries little meaning. The rearrangement links TRBV19 to TRBJ2-2; tentatively, D is TRBD2 (6 bases). The CDR3 totals 15 residues. The germline CDR1 and CDR2 sequences are LNHDA and SQIVND (reference sequence). Deletions cut 6 bases from V and 1 base from J, with 12 bases between. The CDR3 reads CASSWDSENTGELFF. The CDR3 coding sequence is TGTGCCAGTAGCTGGGACTCCGAGAACACCGGGGAGCTGTTTTTT.

Within the sample, this clonotype is medium-sized. This beta chain slipped into a library made for alpha chains as a stray read, so its size is not meaningful. This sequence joins TRBV11-2 and TRBJ2-4, with D unclear. This CDR3 has 17 residues. The germline V and J ends were trimmed by 0 bases and 3 bases, with 15 bases remaining between them. The germline CDR1 and CDR2 sequences are SGHAT and FQNNGV. In nucleotides, the CDR3 is TGTGCCAGCAGCTTAGATCTTGGGAAGGGCGGCAAAAACATTCAGTACTTC. This encodes CASSLDLGKGGKNIQYF.

This clonotype is medium-sized. For a library built for alpha chains, this beta chain is a stray read; little rests on its size. The chain links TRBV7-9 to TRBJ2-3, with 7 bases identical to TRBD1. CDR3 length: 13 amino acids. CDR1 SEHNR and CDR2 FQNEAQ come from the germline V gene (reference sequence). V shed 5 bases, J shed 6 bases, and the junction held 5 bases outside the gene matches. DNA of the CDR3: TGTGCCAGCAGCCCTCCACAGGGGGATACGCAGTATTTT. Protein: CASSPPQGDTQYF.

As concerns this clonotype: Because the library targeted alpha chains, this beta chain is an off-target read whose size means little. The gene calls are TRBV5-1 and TRBJ1-5, with a weak D call TRBD1 (5 bases). Trimming left V 0 bases short and J 3 bases short, with 7 bases between. The CDR3 totals 14 residues. Looked up from germline, CDR1 is SGHRS and CDR2 is YFSETQ. This CDR3 is CASSLGTINQPQHF. In nucleotides, the CDR3 is TGCGCCAGCAGCTTGGGGACAATCAATCAGCCCCAGCATTTT.

This clonotype was seen repeatedly, ten times or more. The library was designed around alpha chains, so this beta chain is a stray read whose abundance carries little weight. The chain combines TRBV6-6 with TRBJ1-1, with D maybe TRBD1 (6 bases). V was clipped by 6 bases and J by 2 bases, with 13 bases between them. From germline, CDR1 is MNHNY and CDR2 SVGAGI (reference sequence). The CDR3 sequence is 14 residues long. The CDR3 sequence is CASRQGAFNTEAFF. The CDR3 DNA reads as TGTGCCAGCAGACAGGGAGCCTTTAACACTGAAGCTTTCTTT.

Within the sample, this clonotype is medium-sized. Because the library targeted alpha chains, this beta chain is an off-target read whose size means little. The V gene is TRBV5-1, the J gene TRBJ2-3; the D call may be TRBD1 or TRBD2 (5 bases each). This CDR3 is built from 16 residues. Deletions cut 0 bases from V and 3 bases from J, with 14 bases between. Germline CDR1 is SGHRS and CDR2 is YFSETQ. CDR3 in amino acids: CASSLVGEMATDTQYF. The CDR3 DNA reads TGCGCCAGCAGCTTGGTAGGGGAGATGGCGACAGATACGCAGTATTTT. Together with reference TRBV5-1 and TRBJ2-3, the CDR3 gives the full variable domain: KAGVTQTPRYLIKTRGQQVTLSCSPISGHRSVSWYQQTPGQGLQFLFEYFSETQRNKGNFPGRFSGRQFSNSRSEMNVSTLELGDSALYLCASSLVGEMATDTQYFGPGTRLTVL.

By proportion, this clonotype is medium-sized. This beta chain came through as a stray read in a library set up for alpha chains, and its size says little. The chain recombines TRBV20-1 with TRBJ1-1; D is perhaps TRBD1 (6 bases). Germline values: CDR1 DFQATT, CDR2 SNEGSKA (reference sequence). V was pared by 2 bases and J by 4 bases, with 20 bases between. The CDR3 has 16 amino acids. DNA for the CDR3: TGCAGTGCTAGAAAGCGGGGGGCTCGGATTGTCACTGAAGCTTTCTTT. It is translated as CSARKRGARIVTEAFF.

This clonotype is categorized as medium-sized. Since the library was made to target alpha chains, this beta chain is a stray read and its abundance is not meaningful. The rearrangement joins TRBV13 to TRBJ2-3; 11 bases are shared with TRBD2. Trimming removed 2 bases from V and 2 bases from J; junction bases left unmatched: 9. Germline V lookup: CDR1 PRHDT, CDR2 FYEKMQ (reference sequence). This CDR3 contains 18 residues. In DNA, the CDR3 is TGTGCCAGCAGCTTATCCCACTTAGCGGGGGGGGCCACAGATACGCAGTATTTT. Translating it yields CASSLSHLAGGATDTQYF.

This clonotype is termed medium-sized. In a library made to pick up alpha chains, this beta chain is a stray read with a size that means little. The rearrangement links TRBV7-9 to TRBJ1-4, with unresolved D. The CDR3 is 14 amino acids. Germline CDR1 and CDR2: SEHNR and FQNEAQ (reference sequence). V lost 6 bases and J 8 bases, leaving 16 bases between the germline ends. For the CDR3, the DNA is TGTGCCAGCAGTAGTGCAGCGATGGAGGAAAAACTGTTTTTT. Its protein product is CASSSAAMEEKLFF.

This clonotype is judged medium-sized (0.01 to 0.1%). Within a library made for alpha chains, this beta chain is off target, and its count is uninformative. The rearrangement links TRBV28 to TRBJ1-4; TRBD1 is a possible D gene (6 bases). The V and J ends lost 3 bases and 5 bases respectively, with 13 bases between them. Germline V gene lookup returns CDR1 MDHEN and CDR2 SYDVKM. CDR3 length equals 15 residues. Here the CDR3 DNA reads TGTGCCAGCAGTTTGGGCCACGGGGGCAATGAAAAACTGTTTTTT. This translates into CASSLGHGGNEKLFF.

This clonotype has a handful of counts. With the library built for alpha chains, this beta chain is off target and its frequency is not meaningful. The chain has TRBV6-5 and TRBJ2-5; 11 bases are shared with TRBD1. CDR1 and CDR2 from the germline V gene are MNHEY and SVGAGI. This CDR3 contains 14 residues. Trimming took 4 bases from V and 4 from J; bases not matched to a gene: 2. This CDR3 is CASSFGTGGETQYF. CDR3 DNA sequence: TGTGCCAGCAGTTTCGGGACAGGGGGAGAGACCCAGTACTTC.

By sample fraction, this clonotype is medium-sized. With the library built for alpha chains, this beta chain is off target and its frequency is not meaningful. The chain links TRBV10-3 to TRBJ2-1; D is possibly TRBD1 (6 bases). The CDR3 is made up of 13 amino acids. Germline lookup yields CDR1 ENHRY and CDR2 SYGVKD. V shed 2 bases and J shed 6 bases, with 8 bases lying between them. CDR3 coding DNA: TGTGCCATCAGTGAGAGGGACACCAATGAGCAGTTCTTC. This encodes CAISERDTNEQFF.

By frequency in the sample, this clonotype is medium-sized. This beta chain represents an off-target read in a library built for alpha chains; its size is of limited meaning. J is TRBJ2-4 and V is TRBV27; perhaps TRBD1 as D (6 bases). V shed 1 base and J shed 1 base, with 26 bases lying between them. Germline values: CDR1 MNHEY, CDR2 SMNVEV (reference sequence). The CDR3 has 21 residues. The CDR3 spells CASSLLKLGPTGSEAKNIQYF. The CDR3 coding sequence is TGTGCCAGCAGTTTATTAAAACTTGGCCCCACAGGGTCGGAGGCCAAAAACATTCAGTACTTC.

About this clonotype: Because the library targeted alpha chains, this beta chain is an off-target read whose size means little. The V gene is TRBV18, the J gene TRBJ1-2; D is possibly TRBD1 (6 bases). V shed 5 bases and J shed 6 bases, with 16 bases lying between them. The CDR3 length is 14 residues. Germline lookup yields CDR1 KGHSH and CDR2 LQKENI. CDR3 coding DNA: TGTGCCAGCTCATCCCGGGGGCGCAGGGATGGCTACACCTTC. This encodes CASSSRGRRDGYTF.

This clonotype is classed as medium-sized (0.01 to 0.1%). Since the library was made to target alpha chains, this beta chain is a stray read and its abundance is not meaningful. This chain links TRBV5-8 with TRBJ1-1, with D unresolved. This CDR3 has 12 residues. Germline lookup yields CDR1 SGHTS and CDR2 YDEGEE. Trimming cost V 4 bases and J 6 bases, with 10 bases left between them. The CDR3 nucleotides are TGTGCCAGCAGCCCGTGGTTTGCTGAAGCTTTCTTT. As protein: CASSPWFAEAFF.

This clonotype ranks as medium-sized. The library was built for alpha chains, so this beta chain is an off-target read and its size means little. The rearrangement links TRBV7-9 to TRBJ2-5; no clear D gene. Between the trimmed V and J ends, which lost 3 bases and 5 bases, there was a span of 13 bases. Germline V lookup: CDR1 SEHNR, CDR2 FQNEAQ (reference sequence). CDR3 length: 14 residues. The CDR3 reads CASSFAAPRETQYF. In nucleotides, the CDR3 is TGTGCCAGCAGCTTCGCGGCTCCTCGGGAGACCCAGTACTTC.